This T cell receptor (beta chain) was identified in a study of tumor and adjacent non-tumor tissue in lung cancer. Three rounds of nested PCR, following a modified ARM-PCR protocol, produced the TCRbeta library. One entry per CDR3 protein, called by TCRdb with MiXCR from the multiplex PCR reads. The repertoire consists of 75,000 to 95,000 distinct CDR3 sequences, with about 77% occurring once and the leading ten covering 20% to 25%. There are 15 residues in the CDR3. Germline lookup yields CDR1 MNHEY and CDR2 SVGEGT. Worth noting for this clonotype: Germline is not matched at one junction end, which may reflect a read error.

The template was RNA from unsorted bulk tissue. Distant lung tissue was collected more than 3 cm away from the tumor edge. The sequence was obtained from a woman aged 45-65 years with non-small cell lung cancer. The chain combines TRBV6-2 or TRBV6-3 with TRBJ2-7; 8 bases align to TRBD2. The sample consisted of distant non-tumor lung tissue. This chain's CDR3 is CASSIGPAGVAEQYF. CDR3 coding DNA: TGTGCTAGCAGTATCGGACCAGCGGGAGTAGCCGAGCAGTACTTC.